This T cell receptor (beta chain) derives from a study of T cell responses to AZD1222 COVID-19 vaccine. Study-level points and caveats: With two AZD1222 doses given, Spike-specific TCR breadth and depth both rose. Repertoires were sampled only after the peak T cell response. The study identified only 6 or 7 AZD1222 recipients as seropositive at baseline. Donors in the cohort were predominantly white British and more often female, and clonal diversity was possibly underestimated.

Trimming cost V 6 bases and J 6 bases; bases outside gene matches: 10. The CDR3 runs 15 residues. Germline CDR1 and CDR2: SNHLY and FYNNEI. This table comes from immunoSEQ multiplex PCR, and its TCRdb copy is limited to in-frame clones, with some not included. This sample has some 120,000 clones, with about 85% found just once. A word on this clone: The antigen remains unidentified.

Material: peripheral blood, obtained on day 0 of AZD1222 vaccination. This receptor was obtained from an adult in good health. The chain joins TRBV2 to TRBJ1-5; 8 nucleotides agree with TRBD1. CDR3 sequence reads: CASSEDQGAGQPQHF. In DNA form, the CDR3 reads TGTGCCAGCAGCGAGGATCAGGGGGCCGGTCAGCCCCAGCATTTT. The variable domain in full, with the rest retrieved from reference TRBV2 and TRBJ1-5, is EPEVTQTPSHQVTQMGQEVILRCVPISNHLYFYWYRQILGQKVEFLVSFYNNEISEKSEIFDDQFSVERPDGSNFTLKIRSTKLEDSAMYFCASSEDQGAGQPQHFGDGTRLSIL.